Each of the 13 T cell receptor beta chains below was sequenced from the same sample in a study of a mutant IDH1 vaccine in newly diagnosed glioma. What these receptors recognize is not known. Clones were read by immunoSEQ multiplex PCR, and TCRdb kept only the in-frame ones, dropping some. The sample includes some 130,000 clones, roughly 75% of them seen just once. Time point described: week 11, during vaccination. What each vaccine dose contained was 300 ug of mutant IDH1 20-mer peptide, accompanied by topical imiquimod. The sample was PBMCs, taken from a glioma patient whose treatment included an IDH1 peptide vaccine. These TCRs come from a man aged 35 to 55 with glioma.

The chain combines TRBV19 with TRBJ1-5; 7 bases map to TRBD1. Per the germline V gene, CDR1 is LNHDA and CDR2 is SQIVND (reference sequence). There are 17 residues in the CDR3. J lost 5 bases, V lost 0 bases, and 10 bases had no gene match. The chain's CDR3 is CASSIDRRQGVDQPQHF. DNA of the CDR3: TGTGCCAGTAGTATAGATCGACGACAGGGCGTGGATCAGCCCCAGCATTTT.

V gene TRBV4-3 combines with J gene TRBJ2-7, with a tentative D call TRBD1 (6 bases). V lost 4 bases to trimming and J lost 7 bases, with 23 bases between them. This CDR3 contains 16 residues. CDR1 and CDR2 from the germline V gene are LGHNA and YSLEER. The CDR3 DNA is TGCGCCAGCAGCCTCTATTCTGACAGGTACCCGCGGGAGCAGTACTTC. Protein: CASSLYSDRYPREQYF.

The rearrangement uses TRBV5-4 and TRBJ1-1, with unresolved D. The CDR3 spans 13 residues. In germline, CDR1 is SGHNT, CDR2 YYREEE (reference sequence). Trimming took 4 bases from V and 7 from J, leaving 14 bases between them. The CDR3 here is CASSTVESFEAFF. The CDR3, as DNA: TGTGCCAGCAGCACCGTTGAGTCCTTTGAAGCTTTCTTT.

The J gene is TRBJ1-5, the V gene TRBV5-1; D perhaps matches TRBD1 (5 bases). This CDR3 has 15 residues. The V and J ends lost 0 bases and 6 bases respectively, with 13 bases between them. The germline CDR1 and CDR2 sequences are SGHRS and YFSETQ. The CDR3 sequence: CASSLEGTAGQPQHF. CDR3 coding DNA: TGCGCCAGCAGCTTGGAGGGGACCGCAGGTCAGCCCCAGCATTTT.

The rearrangement joins TRBV9 to TRBJ1-3; D remains unclear. Germline-derived CDR1 and CDR2 are SGDLS and YYNGEE. V lost 0 bases and J lost 2, with 9 bases in between. CDR3 length: 15 residues. CDR3 residues: CASSVGVSAGNTIYF. The CDR3 DNA sequence: TGTGCCAGCAGCGTAGGGGTCAGCGCTGGAAACACCATATATTTT.

This clone was detected a few times. The rearrangement joins TRBV7-9 to TRBJ2-3; 8 bases line up with TRBD2. J gave up 9 bases and V 6 bases, and 8 bases lay outside the gene matches. Germline V CDR1 and CDR2: SEHNR, FQNEAQ (reference sequence). The CDR3 extends over 13 amino acids. CDR3 region: CASRYSGAMTQYF. In nucleotides, the CDR3 is TGTGCCAGCAGATATAGCGGGGCCATGACGCAGTATTTT.

This clone has only a few counts. This sequence joins TRBV18 and TRBJ1-1; maybe TRBD1 (6 bases). V was clipped by 6 bases and J by 4 bases, with 15 bases between them. In germline, CDR1 is KGHSH, CDR2 LQKENI. CDR3 length: 14 amino acids. CDR3 residues: CASSRDNLPTEAFF. DNA for the CDR3: TGTGCCAGCTCTAGGGACAACCTTCCCACTGAAGCTTTCTTT.

This clone has a handful of counts. This specimen includes other DNA sequences encoding the same CDR3. The chain uses TRBV19 and TRBJ2-6; 7 bases are a match to TRBD1. Germline V CDR1 and CDR2: LNHDA, SQIVND (reference sequence). The J segment lost 2 bases and the V segment lost 6 bases, leaving 4 bases of the junction unmatched. This CDR3 region has 15 residues. CDR3 nucleotides: TGTGCCAGTAGACCCGGACAGGCTGGGGCCAACGTCCTGACTTTC. Its translation is CASRPGQAGANVLTF.

The rearrangement joins TRBV29-1 to TRBJ1-1, with D unclear. This CDR3 has 15 residues. Germline-derived CDR1 and CDR2 are SQVTM and ANQGSEA. Trimming took off 1 base at V and 3 bases at J, with 15 bases between the two ends. The CDR3 protein is CSVEGKRGSHTEAFF. The CDR3, as DNA: TGCAGCGTTGAAGGTAAGAGAGGGTCTCACACTGAAGCTTTCTTT.

This chain connects TRBV12-5 to TRBJ1-6; D might be TRBD1 (6 bases). This CDR3 has 21 residues. Between the trimmed V and J ends, which lost 2 bases and 0 bases, there was a span of 23 bases. Germline V gives CDR1 LGHNT, CDR2 FRNRAP. The CDR3: CASGLKPGAVFGLSYNSPLHF. As DNA, the CDR3 is TGTGCTAGTGGTTTGAAACCAGGGGCGGTATTTGGCCTCTCCTATAATTCACCCCTCCACTTT.

The gene calls are TRBV6-5 and TRBJ1-3; D possibly corresponds to TRBD1 (5 bases). Germline-derived CDR1 and CDR2 are MNHEY and SVGAGI. V was trimmed by 6 bases and J by 3 bases, leaving 12 bases between them. The CDR3 sequence is 14 residues long. CDR3 loop: CASRVGTVGNTIYF. The CDR3 DNA sequence: TGTGCCAGCAGAGTCGGGACGGTTGGAAACACCATATATTTT.

This chain connects TRBV14 to TRBJ1-1; tentatively, D is TRBD1 (5 bases). Trimming removed 4 bases from V and 5 bases from J, with 17 bases in between. The germline V gene has CDR1 SGHDN and CDR2 FVKESK. The CDR3 covers 15 residues. The CDR3, as DNA: TGTGCCAGCAGCCCCCCTGGGGCTTGGGAGACTGAAGCTTTCTTT. This translates into CASSPPGAWETEAFF.

The V and J genes are TRBV7-8 and TRBJ2-1; D perhaps matches TRBD2 (5 bases). CDR1 and CDR2 (germline): SGHVS, FQNEAQ. The CDR3 contains 12 residues. V lost 2 bases and J 10 bases, leaving 9 bases between the germline ends. CDR3 region: CASSLSGEEQFF. Here the CDR3 DNA reads TGTGCCAGCAGCTTAAGTGGGGAGGAGCAGTTCTTC.